These 14 T cell receptor beta chains were sequenced from one sample in a study of CD8 T cells in ankylosing spondylitis. TCRdb analysed the 5' RACE reads with MiXCR anew, one entry per CDR3 protein. The data show 250,000 or so distinct CDR3 sequences, more than 20% seen once. The sample was blood, either unsorted or a sorted T cell fraction (not recorded which). The receptors originated from a male donor with ankylosing spondylitis or in good health (not recorded which).

This clonotype was seen ten or more times. V is TRBV11-2 and J is TRBJ2-6; 7 bases are shared with TRBD2. The CDR3 totals 12 residues. Losses at the gene ends were 5 bases for V and 10 bases for J; bases not matched to a gene: 2. The germline CDR1 and CDR2 sequences are SGHAT and FQNNGV. The CDR3: CASSPRGNVLTF. In DNA form, the CDR3 reads TGTGCCAGCAGCCCGCGGGGGAACGTCCTGACTTTC.

This clonotype was detected only a few times. This chain connects TRBV4-1 to TRBJ1-1; no reliable D call. The CDR3 is 16 residues long. Trimming took off 0 bases at V and 0 bases at J, with 11 bases between the two ends. Per germline, CDR1 MGHRA and CDR2 YSYEKL. The CDR3 protein is CASSQDEQLMNTEAFF. CDR3 sequence (DNA): TGCGCCAGCAGCCAAGACGAACAGCTAATGAACACTGAAGCTTTCTTT.

This clonotype has ten or more counts. The CDR3: CASSQTSVLNEQFF. For the CDR3, the DNA is TGTGCCAGCAGTCAGACTAGCGTGCTAAATGAGCAGTTCTTC. V is TRBV6-1 and J is TRBJ2-1, with 8 bases matching TRBD2. The CDR3 sequence is 14 residues long. Per germline, CDR1 MNHNS and CDR2 SASEGT. The V gene end was trimmed by 5 bases and the J gene end by 7 bases; junction bases not matched to a gene: 7.

This clonotype showed up just a few times. The chain combines TRBV20-1 with TRBJ1-5, with D tentatively TRBD1 (5 bases). Trimming removed 1 base from V and 6 bases from J, with 16 bases in between. CDR1 is DFQATT, CDR2 SNEGSKA, per germline (reference sequence). This CDR3 is 15 amino acids long. This CDR3 reads CSARGLTGDVQPQHF. The CDR3 DNA reads as TGCAGTGCTAGAGGGCTGACTGGGGACGTTCAGCCCCAGCATTTT.

This clonotype was counted ten times or more. This rearrangement joins TRBV6-5 to TRBJ2-7; no reliable D call. Trimming shortened V by 4 bases and J by 4 bases, and 11 bases separated the two germline ends. There are 13 residues in the CDR3. Germline V CDR1 and CDR2: MNHEY, SVGAGI. CDR3 nucleotides: TGTGCCAGCAGTTCAGGCAGGAGATACGAGCAGTACTTC. Translated, it gives CASSSGRRYEQYF.

In its sample, this clonotype was seen a few times. The V call is TRBV20-1, the J call TRBJ2-3; TRBD2 might be the D (6 bases). The germline gives CDR1 DFQATT, CDR2 SNEGSKA (reference sequence). V was pared by 8 bases and J by 0 bases, with 12 bases between. This CDR3 has 13 residues. The CDR3 DNA sequence: TGCAGTTCGTACGGGACTAGCACAGATACGCAGTATTTT. Translated, it gives CSSYGTSTDTQYF.

This clonotype was seen a handful of times. The V and J genes are TRBV19 and TRBJ2-2, with D tentatively TRBD1 or TRBD2 (5 bases each). V was trimmed by 8 bases and J by 2 bases, leaving 15 bases between them. The germline CDR1 and CDR2 sequences are LNHDA and SQIVND (reference sequence). The CDR3 loop spans 15 amino acids. CDR3 sequence reads: CASGRRGANTGELFF. The CDR3 region has the DNA TGTGCCAGTGGCCGCCGGGGCGCAAACACCGGGGAGCTGTTTTTT.

A single count supports this clonotype. The CDR3 nucleotides read TGTGCCATCAGGAGGGACCGTAACTACGAGCAGTACTTC. This encodes CAIRRDRNYEQYF. The genes are TRBV10-3 and TRBJ2-7; perhaps D is TRBD1 or TRBD2 (5 bases each). The CDR3 length is 13 residues. Germline CDR1 is ENHRY and CDR2 is SYGVKD. Trimming shortened V by 6 bases and J by 3 bases, and 12 bases separated the two germline ends.

This clonotype was seen more than once but under ten times. The chain carries TRBV20-1 and TRBJ2-5; 7 bases line up with TRBD2. The J segment lost 4 bases and the V segment lost 7 bases, leaving 9 bases of the junction unmatched. In germline, CDR1 is DFQATT, CDR2 SNEGSKA (reference sequence). The CDR3 covers 13 residues. The CDR3 here is CSVLLASTETQYF. CDR3 bases: TGCAGTGTCCTACTAGCGTCAACAGAGACCCAGTACTTC.

A few counts support this clonotype. The chain links TRBV20-1 to TRBJ2-2; no definite D call. Between the trimmed V and J ends, which lost 0 bases and 7 bases, there was a span of 6 bases. CDR1 DFQATT and CDR2 SNEGSKA come from the germline V gene (reference sequence). The CDR3 consists of 12 residues. The CDR3 is CSARDKGGELFF. The CDR3 nucleotides are TGCAGTGCTAGAGATAAGGGCGGGGAGCTGTTTTTT.

The chain is built from TRBV6-5 and TRBJ2-7; D unclear. V lost 4 bases, J lost 6 bases, and 13 bases lay in between. CDR1 MNHEY and CDR2 SVGAGI come from the germline V gene. This CDR3 comprises 13 residues. As DNA, the CDR3 is TGTGCCAGCAGTTCGCTAAGCAAGGGCGAGCAGTACTTC. Amino acid sequence: CASSSLSKGEQYF.

The rearrangement links TRBV18 to TRBJ1-1; D unclear. Trimming left V 3 bases short and J 8 bases short, with 10 bases between. Germline V gene sequence: CDR1 KGHSH, CDR2 LQKENI. The CDR3 has 12 amino acids. CDR3 nucleotides: TGTGCCAGCTCACCCAGGAATCGGGAAGCTTTCTTT. Translation gives CASSPRNREAFF.

A few counts support this clonotype. V gene TRBV12-3 or TRBV12-4 combines with J gene TRBJ2-7; D is possibly TRBD2 (5 bases). This CDR3 is 13 amino acids long. Trimming took 11 bases from V and 0 from J, leaving 14 bases between them. CDR3: CAANRLTSYEQYF. DNA of the CDR3: TGTGCCGCCAACCGACTAACCTCCTACGAGCAGTACTTC.

The rearrangement uses TRBV20-1 and TRBJ2-5; 8 nucleotides line up with TRBD2. The germline gives CDR1 DFQATT, CDR2 SNEGSKA (reference sequence). CDR3 length equals 13 residues. J gave up 4 bases and V 6 bases, and 7 bases lay outside the gene matches. The CDR3 nucleotides are TGCAGTGCGGGAGCGGGGGCCCCAGAGACCCAGTACTTC. The encoded protein is CSAGAGAPETQYF.